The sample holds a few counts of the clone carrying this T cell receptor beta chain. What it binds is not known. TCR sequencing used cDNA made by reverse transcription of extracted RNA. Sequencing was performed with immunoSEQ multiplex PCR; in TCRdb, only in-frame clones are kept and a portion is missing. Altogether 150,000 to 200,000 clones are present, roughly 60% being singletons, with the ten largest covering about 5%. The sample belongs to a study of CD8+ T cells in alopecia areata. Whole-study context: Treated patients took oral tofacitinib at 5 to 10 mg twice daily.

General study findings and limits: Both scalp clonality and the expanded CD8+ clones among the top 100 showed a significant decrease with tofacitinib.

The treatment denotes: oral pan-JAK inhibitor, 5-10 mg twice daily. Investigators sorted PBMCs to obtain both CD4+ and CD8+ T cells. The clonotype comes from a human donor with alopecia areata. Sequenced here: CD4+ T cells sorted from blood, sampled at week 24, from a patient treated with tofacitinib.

CDR3 in DNA: TGCGCCAGCAGACAAATACAGGGGCGAACTGAAGCTTTCTTT. Its protein product is CASRQIQGRTEAFF. This chain connects TRBV5-1 to TRBJ1-1; 7 nucleotides match TRBD1. Per germline, CDR1 SGHRS and CDR2 YFSETQ. The CDR3 extends over 14 amino acids. V shed 5 bases and J 5 bases; nucleotides not matched to a gene: 9.